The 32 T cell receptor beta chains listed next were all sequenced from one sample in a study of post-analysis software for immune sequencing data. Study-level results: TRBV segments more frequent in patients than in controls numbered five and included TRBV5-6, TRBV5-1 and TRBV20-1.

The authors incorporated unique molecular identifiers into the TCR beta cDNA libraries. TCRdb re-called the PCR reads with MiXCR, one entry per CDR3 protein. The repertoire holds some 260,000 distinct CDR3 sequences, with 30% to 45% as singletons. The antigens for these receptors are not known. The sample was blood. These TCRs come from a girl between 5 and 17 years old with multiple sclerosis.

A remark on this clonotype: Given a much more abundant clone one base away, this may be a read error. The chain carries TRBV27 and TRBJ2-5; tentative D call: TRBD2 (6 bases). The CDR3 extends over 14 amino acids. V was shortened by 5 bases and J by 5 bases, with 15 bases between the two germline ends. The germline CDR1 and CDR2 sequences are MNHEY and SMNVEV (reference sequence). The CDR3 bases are TGTGCCAGCAGTCCTTGGGAGGCTGGTGAGACCCAGTACTTC. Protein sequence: CASSPWEAGETQYF.

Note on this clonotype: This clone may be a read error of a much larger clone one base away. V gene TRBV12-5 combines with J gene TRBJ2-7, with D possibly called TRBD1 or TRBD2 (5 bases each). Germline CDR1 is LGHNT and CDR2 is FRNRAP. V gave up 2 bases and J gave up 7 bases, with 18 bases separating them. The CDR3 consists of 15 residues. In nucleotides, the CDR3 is TGTGCTAGTGGTTTGTCTGGGGGAGTGATAGCTGAGCAGTACTTC. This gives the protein CASGLSGGVIAEQYF.

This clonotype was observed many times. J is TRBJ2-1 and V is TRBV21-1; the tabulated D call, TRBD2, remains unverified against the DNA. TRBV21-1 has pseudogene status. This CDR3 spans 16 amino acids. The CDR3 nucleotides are TGTGCCAGCAGCACCAGGACTAGCGGGAGCCCTAGTGAGCAGTTCTTC. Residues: CASSTRTSGSPSEQFF.

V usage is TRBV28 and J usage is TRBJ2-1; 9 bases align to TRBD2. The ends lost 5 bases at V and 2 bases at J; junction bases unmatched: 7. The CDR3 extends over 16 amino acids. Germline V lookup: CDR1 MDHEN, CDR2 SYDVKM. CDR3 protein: CASSPRASGAYNEQFF. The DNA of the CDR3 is TGTGCCAGCAGTCCCCGGGCTAGCGGGGCCTACAATGAGCAGTTCTTC.

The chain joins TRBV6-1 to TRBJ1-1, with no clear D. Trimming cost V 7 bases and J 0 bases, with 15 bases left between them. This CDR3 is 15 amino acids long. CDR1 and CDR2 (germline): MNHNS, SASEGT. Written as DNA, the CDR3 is TGTGCCAGCATCGCTGGGGTCAGCCTGAACACTGAAGCTTTCTTT. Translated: CASIAGVSLNTEAFF.

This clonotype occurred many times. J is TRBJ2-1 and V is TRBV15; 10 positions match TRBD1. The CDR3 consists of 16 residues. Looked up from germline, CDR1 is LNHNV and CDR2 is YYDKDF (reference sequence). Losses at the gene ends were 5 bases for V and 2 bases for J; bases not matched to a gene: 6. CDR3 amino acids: CATSGGDRGTYNEQFF. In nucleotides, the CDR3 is TGTGCCACCAGCGGGGGGGACAGGGGAACCTACAATGAGCAGTTCTTC.

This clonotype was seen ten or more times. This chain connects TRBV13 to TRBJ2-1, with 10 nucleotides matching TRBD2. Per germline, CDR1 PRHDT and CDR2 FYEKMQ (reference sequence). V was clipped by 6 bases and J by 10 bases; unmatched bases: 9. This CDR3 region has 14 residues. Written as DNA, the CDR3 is TGTGCCAGCAGACAAGCGGGAGGGCGATGGGAGCAGTTCTTC. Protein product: CASRQAGGRWEQFF.

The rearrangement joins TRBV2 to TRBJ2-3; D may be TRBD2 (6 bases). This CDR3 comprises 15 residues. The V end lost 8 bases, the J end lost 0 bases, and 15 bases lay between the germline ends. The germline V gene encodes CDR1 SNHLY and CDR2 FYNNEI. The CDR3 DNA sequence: TGTGCCAGCTCAGGCCAAGGGACTAGCACAGATACGCAGTATTTT. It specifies CASSGQGTSTDTQYF.

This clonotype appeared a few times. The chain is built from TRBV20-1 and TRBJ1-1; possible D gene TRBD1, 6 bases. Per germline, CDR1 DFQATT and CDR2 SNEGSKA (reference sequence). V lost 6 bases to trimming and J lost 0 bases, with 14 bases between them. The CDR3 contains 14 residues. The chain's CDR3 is CSALRTVLNTEAFF. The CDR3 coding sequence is TGCAGTGCCCTTAGGACAGTATTGAACACTGAAGCTTTCTTT.

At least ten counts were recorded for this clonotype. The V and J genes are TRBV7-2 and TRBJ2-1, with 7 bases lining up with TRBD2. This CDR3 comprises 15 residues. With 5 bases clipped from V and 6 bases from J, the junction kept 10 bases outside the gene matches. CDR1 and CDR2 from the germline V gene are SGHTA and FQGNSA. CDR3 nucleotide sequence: TGTGCCAGCAGCCCCAGCGGCGGGAGTGTCAATGAGCAGTTCTTC. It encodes CASSPSGGSVNEQFF.

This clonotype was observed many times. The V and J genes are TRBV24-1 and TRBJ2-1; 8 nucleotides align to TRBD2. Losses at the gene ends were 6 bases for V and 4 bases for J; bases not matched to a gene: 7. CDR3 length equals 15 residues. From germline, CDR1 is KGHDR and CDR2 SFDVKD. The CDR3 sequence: CATSPRSGSYNEQFF. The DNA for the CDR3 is TGTGCCACCAGTCCGAGGAGCGGGAGTTACAATGAGCAGTTCTTC.

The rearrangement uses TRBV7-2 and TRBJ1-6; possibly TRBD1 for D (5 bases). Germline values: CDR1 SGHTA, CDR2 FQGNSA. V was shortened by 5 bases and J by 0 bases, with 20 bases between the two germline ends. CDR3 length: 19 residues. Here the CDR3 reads CASSRTTRGRSSYNSPLHF. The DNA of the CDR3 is TGTGCCAGCAGCAGGACCACGAGGGGCAGAAGCTCCTATAATTCACCCCTCCACTTT.

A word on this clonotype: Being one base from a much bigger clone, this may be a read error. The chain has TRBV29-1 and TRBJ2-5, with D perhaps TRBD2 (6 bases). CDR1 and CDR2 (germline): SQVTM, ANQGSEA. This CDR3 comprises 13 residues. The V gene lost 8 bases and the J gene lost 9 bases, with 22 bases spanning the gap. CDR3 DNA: TGCAGCTTGTTGTTGAGCGGACGACTAGCCCAGTACTTC. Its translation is CSLLLSGRLAQYF.

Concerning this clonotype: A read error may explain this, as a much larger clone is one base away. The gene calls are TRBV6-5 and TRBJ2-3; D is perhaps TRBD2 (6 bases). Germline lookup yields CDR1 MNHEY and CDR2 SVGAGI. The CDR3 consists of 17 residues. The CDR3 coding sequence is TGTGCCGGCAGTTCCACGCCGGGACTGGCGGTCACAGATACGCAGTATTTT. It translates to CAGSSTPGLAVTDTQYF.

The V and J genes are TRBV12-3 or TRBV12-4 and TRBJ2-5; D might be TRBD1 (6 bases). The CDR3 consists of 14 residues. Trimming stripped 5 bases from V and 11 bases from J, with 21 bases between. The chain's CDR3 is CASSDGTPTYEQYF. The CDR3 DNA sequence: TGTGCCAGCAGTGACGGGACACCAACCTATGAGCAGTACTTC.

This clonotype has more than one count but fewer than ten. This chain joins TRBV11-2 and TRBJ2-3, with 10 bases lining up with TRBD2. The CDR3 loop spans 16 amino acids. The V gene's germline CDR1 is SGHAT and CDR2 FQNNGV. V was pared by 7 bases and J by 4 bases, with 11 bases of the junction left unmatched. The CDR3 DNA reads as TGTGCCAGCACCCGAAATAGCGGGGGGTCCTCAGATACGCAGTATTTT. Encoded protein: CASTRNSGGSSDTQYF.

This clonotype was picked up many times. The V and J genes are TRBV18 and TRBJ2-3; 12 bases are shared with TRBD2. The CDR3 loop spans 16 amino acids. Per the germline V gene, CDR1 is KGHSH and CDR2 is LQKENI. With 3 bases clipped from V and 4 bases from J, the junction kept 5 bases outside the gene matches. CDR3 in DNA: TGTGCCAGCTCACCCCGGACTAGCGGGGCGGCAGATACGCAGTATTTT. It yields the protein CASSPRTSGAADTQYF.

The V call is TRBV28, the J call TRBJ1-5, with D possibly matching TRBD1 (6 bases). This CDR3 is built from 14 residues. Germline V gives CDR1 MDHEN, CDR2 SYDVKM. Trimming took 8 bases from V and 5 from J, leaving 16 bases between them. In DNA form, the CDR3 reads TGTGCCAGCCGTACCCCAGGGGACCATCAGCCCCAGCATTTT. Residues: CASRTPGDHQPQHF.

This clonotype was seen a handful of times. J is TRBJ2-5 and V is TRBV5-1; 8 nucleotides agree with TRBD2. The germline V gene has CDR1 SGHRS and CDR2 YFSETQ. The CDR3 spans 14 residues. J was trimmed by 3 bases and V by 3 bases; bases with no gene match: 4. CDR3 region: CASSWNSGKETQYF. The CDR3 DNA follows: TGCGCCAGCAGCTGGAATAGCGGGAAAGAGACCCAGTACTTC.

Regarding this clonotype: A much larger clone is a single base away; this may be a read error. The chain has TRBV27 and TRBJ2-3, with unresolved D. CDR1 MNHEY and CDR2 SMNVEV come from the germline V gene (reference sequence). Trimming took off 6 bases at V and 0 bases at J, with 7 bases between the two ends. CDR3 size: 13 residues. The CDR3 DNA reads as TGTGCCAGCAGGGCTAGAAGCACAGATACGCAGTATTTT. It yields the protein CASRARSTDTQYF.

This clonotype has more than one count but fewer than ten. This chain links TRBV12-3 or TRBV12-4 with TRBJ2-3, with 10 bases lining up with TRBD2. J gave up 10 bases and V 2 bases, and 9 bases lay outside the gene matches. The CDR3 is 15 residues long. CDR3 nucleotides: TGTGCCAGCAGTTTAATGCCAGCGGGGGGGCCGTCGCAGTATTTT. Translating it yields CASSLMPAGGPSQYF.

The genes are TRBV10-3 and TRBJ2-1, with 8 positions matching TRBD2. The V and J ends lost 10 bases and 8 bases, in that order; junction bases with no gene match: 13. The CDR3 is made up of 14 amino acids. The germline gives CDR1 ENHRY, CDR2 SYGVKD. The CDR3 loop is CATGGEHRRDEQFF. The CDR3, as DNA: TGTGCCACCGGGGGGGAACACCGCAGGGATGAGCAGTTCTTC.

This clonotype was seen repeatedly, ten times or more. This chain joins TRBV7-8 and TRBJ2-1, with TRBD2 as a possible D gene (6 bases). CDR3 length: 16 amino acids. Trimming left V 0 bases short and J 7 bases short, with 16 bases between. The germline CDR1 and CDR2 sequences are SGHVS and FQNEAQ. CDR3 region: CASSLAVGGRENEQFF. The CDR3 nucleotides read TGTGCCAGCAGCTTAGCGGTGGGAGGACGAGAAAATGAGCAGTTCTTC.

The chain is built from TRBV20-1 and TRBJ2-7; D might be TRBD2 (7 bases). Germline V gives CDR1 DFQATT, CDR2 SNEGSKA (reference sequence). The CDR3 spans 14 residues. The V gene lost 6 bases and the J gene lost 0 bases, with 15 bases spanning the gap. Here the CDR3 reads CSASGTQSSYEQYF. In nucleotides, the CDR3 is TGCAGTGCCAGCGGGACACAGAGCTCCTACGAGCAGTACTTC.

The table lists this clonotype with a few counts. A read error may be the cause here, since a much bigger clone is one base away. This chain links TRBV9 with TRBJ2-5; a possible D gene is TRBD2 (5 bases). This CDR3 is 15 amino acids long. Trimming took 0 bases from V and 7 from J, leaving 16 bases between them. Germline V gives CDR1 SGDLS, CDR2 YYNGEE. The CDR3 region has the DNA TGTGCCAGCAGCGTAGGGGAGCAGCATCGGGGGACCCAGTACTTC. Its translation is CASSVGEQHRGTQYF.

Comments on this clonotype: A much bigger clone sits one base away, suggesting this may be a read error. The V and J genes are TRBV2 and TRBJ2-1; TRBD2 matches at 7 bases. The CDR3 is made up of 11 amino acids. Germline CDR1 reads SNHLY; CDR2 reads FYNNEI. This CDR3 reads CATTERDEQSF. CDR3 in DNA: TGTGCCACCACTGAGCGGGATGAGCAGTCCTTC.

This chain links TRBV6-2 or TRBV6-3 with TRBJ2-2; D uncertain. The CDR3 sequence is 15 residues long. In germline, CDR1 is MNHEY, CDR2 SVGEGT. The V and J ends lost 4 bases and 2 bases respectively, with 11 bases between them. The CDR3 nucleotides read TGTGCCAGCAGTTGGAAGCAGGCTAACACCGGGGAGCTGTTTTTT. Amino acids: CASSWKQANTGELFF.

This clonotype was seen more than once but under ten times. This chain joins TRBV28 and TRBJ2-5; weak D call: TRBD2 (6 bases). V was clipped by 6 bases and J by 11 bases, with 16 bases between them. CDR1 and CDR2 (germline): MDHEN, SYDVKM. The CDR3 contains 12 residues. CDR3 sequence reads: CASRVKGTEQYF. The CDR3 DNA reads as TGTGCCAGCAGAGTTAAGGGGACTGAGCAGTACTTC.

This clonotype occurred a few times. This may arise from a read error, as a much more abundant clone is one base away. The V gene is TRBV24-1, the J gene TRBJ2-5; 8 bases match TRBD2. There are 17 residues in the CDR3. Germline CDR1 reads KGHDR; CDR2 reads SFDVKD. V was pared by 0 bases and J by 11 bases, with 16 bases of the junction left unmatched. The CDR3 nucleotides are TGTGCCACCAGTGATTTGAGTGCTAGCGGGCTGTACAATGAGCAGTACTTC. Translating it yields CATSDLSASGLYNEQYF.

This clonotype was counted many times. The CDR3 sequence: CASSQGEGGFTSPLHF. CDR3 bases: TGTGCCAGCAGCCAAGGCGAGGGTGGATTTACTTCACCCCTCCACTTT. V usage is TRBV3-1 and J usage is TRBJ1-6; D is undetermined. V was pared by 1 base and J by 9 bases, with 16 bases between. Germline CDR1 LGHDT, CDR2 YNNKEL (reference sequence). This CDR3 comprises 16 residues.

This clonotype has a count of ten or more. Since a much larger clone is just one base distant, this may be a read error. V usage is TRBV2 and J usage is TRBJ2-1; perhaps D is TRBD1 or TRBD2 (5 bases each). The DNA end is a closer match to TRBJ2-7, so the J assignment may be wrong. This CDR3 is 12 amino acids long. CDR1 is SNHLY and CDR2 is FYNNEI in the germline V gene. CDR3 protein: CASTGAYNEQYF. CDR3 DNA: TGTGCCAGCACCGGGGCCTACAATGAGCAGTACTTC.

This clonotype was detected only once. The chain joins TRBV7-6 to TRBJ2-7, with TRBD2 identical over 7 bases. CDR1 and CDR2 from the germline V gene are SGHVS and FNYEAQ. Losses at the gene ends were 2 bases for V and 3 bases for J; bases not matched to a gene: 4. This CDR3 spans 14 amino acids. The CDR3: CASSLSGNNYEQYF. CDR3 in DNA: TGTGCCAGCAGCTTAAGCGGGAATAACTACGAGCAGTACTTC.